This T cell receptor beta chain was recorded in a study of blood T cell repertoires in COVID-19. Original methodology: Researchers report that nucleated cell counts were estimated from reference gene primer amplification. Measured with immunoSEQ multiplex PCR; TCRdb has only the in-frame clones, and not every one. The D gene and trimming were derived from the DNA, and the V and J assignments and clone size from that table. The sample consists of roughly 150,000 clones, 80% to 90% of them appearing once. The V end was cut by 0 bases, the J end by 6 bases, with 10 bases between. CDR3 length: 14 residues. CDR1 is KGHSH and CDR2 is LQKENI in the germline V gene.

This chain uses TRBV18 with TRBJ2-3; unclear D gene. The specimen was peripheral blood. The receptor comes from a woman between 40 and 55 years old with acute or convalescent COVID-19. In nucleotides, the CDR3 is TGTGCCAGCTCACCACCGGTCGCCCGGGATACGCAGTATTTT. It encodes CASSPPVARDTQYF.